Below are 27 T cell receptor beta chains sequenced from a single sample in a study of blood T cell repertoires in COVID-19. Some clones are missing from TCRdb's copy, which holds only in-frame ones; the method was immunoSEQ multiplex PCR. The repertoire holds 95,000 to 150,000 clones, just over 85% seen once, with roughly 4.7% in the top ten. The sample consisted of peripheral blood. These receptors all stem from a man aged 35 to 55 with acute or convalescent COVID-19.

The chain couples TRBV9 to TRBJ1-4, with 7 bases that match TRBD1. There are 14 residues in the CDR3. CDR1 SGDLS and CDR2 YYNGEE come from the germline V gene. Unmatched junction bases numbered 1, after V lost 4 bases and J lost 1 base. This CDR3 is CASSTGETNEKLFF. The DNA of the CDR3 is TGTGCCAGCAGCACAGGGGAAACTAATGAAAAACTGTTTTTT.

The J gene is TRBJ1-3, the V gene TRBV5-6, with D perhaps TRBD1 (6 bases). V lost 4 bases and J lost 0, with 20 bases in between. Germline V gives CDR1 SGHDT, CDR2 YYEEEE. The CDR3 is 18 residues long. CDR3 DNA sequence: TGTGCCAGCAGCCGCCTTTGGACAGCCCGATCCTCTGGAAACACCATATATTTT. This codes for CASSRLWTARSSGNTIYF.

The gene calls are TRBV5-1 and TRBJ2-7; TRBD2 aligns across 9 bases. V gave up 3 bases and J gave up 2 bases; unmatched junction bases: 6. Per germline, CDR1 SGHRS and CDR2 YFSETQ. The CDR3 has 15 residues. The CDR3 protein is CASSSYLAGAYEQYF. The DNA for the CDR3 is TGCGCCAGCAGCTCCTACTTAGCGGGGGCCTACGAGCAGTACTTC.

The V gene is TRBV11-3, the J gene TRBJ2-5, with D unresolved. CDR3 length: 13 amino acids. Germline values: CDR1 SGHNT, CDR2 YENEEA. Trimming took 5 bases from V and 2 from J, leaving 9 bases between them. DNA for the CDR3: TGTGCCAGCAGCCCGAGGCATCAAGAGACCCAGTACTTC. Translated: CASSPRHQETQYF.

The chain employs TRBV7-9 and TRBJ1-5, with 7 bases aligning to TRBD1. This CDR3 has 16 amino acids. The ends lost 6 bases at V and 4 bases at J; junction bases unmatched: 12. In germline, CDR1 is SEHNR, CDR2 FQNEAQ (reference sequence). The CDR3 region is CASRLGPGQQNQPQHF. DNA of the CDR3: TGTGCCAGCAGGCTGGGGCCGGGACAGCAAAATCAGCCCCAGCATTTT.

The CDR3 here is CASSDWGSSPLHF. The CDR3, as DNA: TGTGCCAGCAGTGACTGGGGCAGCTCACCCCTCCACTTT. The genes are TRBV2 and TRBJ1-6; TRBD1 is a possible D gene (5 bases). Trimming left V 3 bases short and J 10 bases short, with 10 bases between. Germline V lookup: CDR1 SNHLY, CDR2 FYNNEI. This CDR3 comprises 13 residues.

The chain employs TRBV29-1 and TRBJ2-5, with D maybe TRBD2 (6 bases). V dropped 4 bases and J dropped 5 bases, with 14 bases sitting between them. CDR3 size: 13 residues. The germline V gene encodes CDR1 SQVTM and CDR2 ANQGSEA. The CDR3 DNA reads TGCAGCGTTGGTGTAGGGAGGAGGGAGACCCAGTACTTC. This translates into CSVGVGRRETQYF.

The chain employs TRBV3-1 (or the pseudogene TRBV3-2) and TRBJ1-2; D remains unclear. From germline, CDR1 is LGHDT and CDR2 YNNKEL (reference sequence). The CDR3 is 11 residues long. V lost 6 bases and J 8 bases, leaving 10 bases between the germline ends. In nucleotides, the CDR3 is TGTGCCAGCAGTGGAGTCGGCGGCTACACCTTC. Protein product: CASSGVGGYTF.

The rearrangement uses TRBV5-1 and TRBJ1-1; 7 bases line up with TRBD1. The V gene end was trimmed by 2 bases and the J gene end by 0 bases; junction bases not matched to a gene: 1. This CDR3 spans 14 amino acids. From germline, CDR1 is SGHRS and CDR2 YFSETQ. The CDR3 region is CASSLTGVNTEAFF. In DNA, the CDR3 is TGCGCCAGCAGCTTAACAGGGGTGAACACTGAAGCTTTCTTT. Combining the CDR3 with reference TRBV5-1 and TRBJ1-1 gives the whole variable domain KAGVTQTPRYLIKTRGQQVTLSCSPISGHRSVSWYQQTPGQGLQFLFEYFSETQRNKGNFPGRFSGRQFSNSRSEMNVSTLELGDSALYLCASSLTGVNTEAFFGQGTRLTVV.

The CDR3 loop is CASSLRGSGELFF. The CDR3 DNA sequence: TGTGCCAGCAGTTTAAGGGGCTCCGGGGAGCTGTTTTTT. The genes are TRBV27 and TRBJ2-2, with D perhaps TRBD1 (5 bases). This CDR3 has 13 amino acids. Germline-derived CDR1 and CDR2 are MNHEY and SMNVEV (reference sequence). Between the trimmed V and J ends, which lost 2 bases and 6 bases, there was a span of 7 bases.

The genes are TRBV29-1 and TRBJ1-1, with D maybe TRBD1 (5 bases). V lost 5 bases and J lost 4, with 11 bases in between. The CDR3 is 12 residues long. CDR1 and CDR2 (germline): SQVTM, ANQGSEA. This CDR3 is CSVPREGTEAFF. DNA of the CDR3: TGCAGCGTTCCCAGGGAGGGCACTGAAGCTTTCTTT.

V usage is TRBV24-1 and J usage is TRBJ2-3; D gene ambiguous. CDR3 length: 14 amino acids. Germline V CDR1 and CDR2: KGHDR, SFDVKD. V lost 7 bases and J lost 0, with 10 bases in between. DNA of the CDR3: TGTGCCACCAGAGACACCTTTAGCACAGATACGCAGTATTTT. Protein sequence: CATRDTFSTDTQYF.

The chain uses TRBV9 and TRBJ2-3; D may be TRBD1 (6 bases). There are 17 residues in the CDR3. With 5 bases removed from V and 3 bases from J, the gap between germline ends came to 22 bases. Looked up from germline, CDR1 is SGDLS and CDR2 is YYNGEE. In DNA, the CDR3 is TGTGCCAGCAGTGATAACCCAGGGGAGATTTGGACAGATACGCAGTATTTT. Translated, it gives CASSDNPGEIWTDTQYF.

The rearrangement links TRBV6-1 to TRBJ1-2, with D tentatively TRBD1 (5 bases). Trimming removed 0 bases at V and 7 bases at J, with 15 bases between. Germline values: CDR1 MNHNS, CDR2 SASEGT. There are 15 residues in the CDR3. This CDR3 is CASSEAWARETGYTF. CDR3 bases: TGTGCCAGCAGTGAAGCCTGGGCCAGGGAAACTGGCTACACCTTC.

The V and J genes are TRBV29-1 and TRBJ1-1, with D possibly matching TRBD1 (5 bases). From germline, CDR1 is SQVTM and CDR2 ANQGSEA. With 6 bases removed from V and 1 base from J, the gap between germline ends came to 15 bases. The CDR3 is 14 residues long. The CDR3 loop is CSVTITGRNTEAFF. CDR3 DNA sequence: TGCAGCGTCACTATTACAGGTAGGAACACTGAAGCTTTCTTT.

This sequence joins TRBV4-1 and TRBJ1-6; 7 bases are a match to TRBD1. Trimming at V came to 1 base and at J to 7 bases, leaving 7 bases not matched to a gene. This CDR3 is 16 amino acids long. Germline assignment: CDR1 MGHRA and CDR2 YSYEKL. The CDR3 DNA follows: TGCGCCAGCAGCCAAGTCCCGGGACAGACCAATTCACCCCTCCACTTT. As protein: CASSQVPGQTNSPLHF.

The rearrangement uses TRBV5-4 and TRBJ1-1; tentative D call: TRBD1 (6 bases). CDR3 length: 15 residues. V lost 2 bases and J lost 4, with 15 bases in between. Per germline, CDR1 SGHNT and CDR2 YYREEE (reference sequence). CDR3 DNA sequence: TGTGCCAGCAGCTTTTCGATACAGGGCGGCACTGAAGCTTTCTTT. Its protein product is CASSFSIQGGTEAFF.

The rearrangement links TRBV7-2 to TRBJ1-1, with D tentatively TRBD1 (5 bases). With 5 bases removed from V and 2 bases from J, the gap between germline ends came to 9 bases. The CDR3 extends over 13 amino acids. Germline V CDR1 and CDR2: SGHTA, FQGNSA. The chain's CDR3 is CASSTDRNTEAFF. The CDR3 coding sequence is TGTGCCAGCAGCACCGACAGAAACACTGAAGCTTTCTTT.

J is TRBJ1-5 and V is TRBV3-1 (or the pseudogene TRBV3-2); TRBD1 matches 7 bases. The ends lost 1 base at V and 8 bases at J; junction bases unmatched: 8. Germline V lookup: CDR1 LGHDT, CDR2 YNNKEL (reference sequence). The CDR3 spans 15 residues. The CDR3 nucleotides are TGTGCCAGCAGCCAAGGACAGGGAAGGAATGAGCCCCAGCATTTT. This sequence encodes CASSQGQGRNEPQHF.

The rearrangement joins TRBV2 to TRBJ1-4; the match to TRBD1 covers 7 bases. CDR1 SNHLY and CDR2 FYNNEI come from the germline V gene. Trimming at V came to 4 bases and at J to 8 bases, leaving 4 bases not matched to a gene. CDR3 size: 13 residues. The CDR3 DNA reads as TGTGCCAGCAGTGTTCAGGGGGGCGAAAAACTGTTTTTT. Its translation: CASSVQGGEKLFF.

The chain has TRBV7-9 and TRBJ1-5; TRBD1 matches at 7 bases. Germline V CDR1 and CDR2: SEHNR, FQNEAQ (reference sequence). Germline trimming cut 1 base from V and 7 bases from J; bases unmatched to any gene: 7. The CDR3 covers 15 residues. The CDR3 DNA is TGTGCCAGCAGCTTAGTAGGGGGCGTGGGACAGCCCCAGCATTTT. Residues: CASSLVGGVGQPQHF.

This clone was seen just once. The chain recombines TRBV5-1 with TRBJ2-7; 8 bases line up with TRBD2. Trimming cost V 3 bases and J 0 bases; bases outside gene matches: 2. The CDR3 extends over 14 amino acids. Germline loops: CDR1 SGHRS, CDR2 YFSETQ. CDR3 bases: TGCGCCAGCAGCTCGAGCGGGAGCTCCTACGAGCAGTACTTC. It yields the protein CASSSSGSSYEQYF.

V is TRBV12-3 or TRBV12-4 and J is TRBJ1-2; 7 positions match TRBD1. The CDR3 loop spans 12 amino acids. V shed 5 bases and J 7 bases; nucleotides not matched to a gene: 4. The CDR3 loop is CASSATGFGYTF. CDR3 DNA sequence: TGTGCCAGCAGTGCGACAGGGTTTGGCTACACCTTC.

This clone came up once. J is TRBJ1-1 and V is TRBV10-3; 8 nucleotides line up with TRBD1. The CDR3 loop spans 15 amino acids. V was clipped by 6 bases and J by 6 bases; unmatched bases: 12. The germline gives CDR1 ENHRY, CDR2 SYGVKD. The CDR3 spells CAIRKDRDRIPEAFF. The DNA for the CDR3 is TGTGCCATCAGGAAGGACAGGGATCGGATCCCTGAAGCTTTCTTT.

CDR3 protein: CASSIRRNYEQYF. For the CDR3, the DNA is TGTGCCAGTAGTATACGGCGGAACTACGAGCAGTACTTC. The J gene is TRBJ2-7, the V gene TRBV19; D unresolved. CDR3 length: 13 amino acids. V was cut by 2 bases and J by 3 bases, with 8 bases left in between. In germline, CDR1 is LNHDA, CDR2 SQIVND (reference sequence).

The gene calls are TRBV11-2 and TRBJ1-1; D uncertain. The CDR3 is 16 amino acids. Germline V gives CDR1 SGHAT, CDR2 FQNNGV. Trimming took 1 base from V and 7 from J, leaving 19 bases between them. CDR3 protein: CASSLVPRRHEGEAFF. CDR3 nucleotides: TGTGCCAGCAGCTTAGTTCCCAGGAGGCATGAAGGTGAAGCTTTCTTT.

The count of this clone is one. V gene TRBV20-1 combines with J gene TRBJ2-7, with TRBD2 matching 7 bases. CDR3 length: 13 residues. CDR1 and CDR2 (germline): DFQATT, SNEGSKA (reference sequence). V dropped 3 bases and J dropped 0; count of bases not matched to a gene: 2. The CDR3 spells CSASSGYSYEQYF. The CDR3 bases are TGCAGTGCTAGTAGCGGGTACTCCTACGAGCAGTACTTC.